Listed here are 24 T cell receptor beta chains from one sample, sequenced in a study of blood T cells in healthy people across ages. PCR was performed a second time for about 7 to 11 cycles using a sample-barcoded 5' primer and a J-beta primer mix. MiXCR, run by TCRdb on the 5' RACE reads, gives a single entry per CDR3 protein. The sample lists 800,000 or so distinct CDR3 sequences, approximately 65% occurring once. Sequencing was carried out using blood. Every receptor here comes from a man aged 30 to 39 in good health.

J is TRBJ2-3 and V is TRBV15, with D possibly matching TRBD1 (6 bases). V was shortened by 1 base and J by 2 bases, with 13 bases between the two germline ends. Germline CDR1 is LNHNV and CDR2 is YYDKDF (reference sequence). This CDR3 region has 16 residues. CDR3 coding DNA: TGTGCCACCAGCAGAGGTGACCAGGGGAACACAGATACGCAGTATTTT. Translated, it gives CATSRGDQGNTDTQYF.

This rearrangement joins TRBV9 to TRBJ2-1; weak D call: TRBD2 (6 bases). Trimming left V 0 bases short and J 6 bases short, with 10 bases between. This CDR3 contains 14 residues. Germline values: CDR1 SGDLS, CDR2 YYNGEE. Written as DNA, the CDR3 is TGTGCCAGCAGCGTAGAGGGACTGTTCAATGAGCAGTTCTTC. Its translation is CASSVEGLFNEQFF.

The rearrangement links TRBV11-1 to TRBJ2-3, with 8 positions matching TRBD1. This CDR3 region has 17 residues. Germline V gene lookup returns CDR1 SGHAT and CDR2 FQDESV (reference sequence). V shed 2 bases, J shed 2 bases, and the junction held 9 bases outside the gene matches. CDR3 in DNA: TGTGCCAGCAGCTTATCCCCTGGCAGGGGGCTCACAGATACGCAGTATTTT. Translating it yields CASSLSPGRGLTDTQYF.

J is TRBJ2-6 and V is TRBV30; D is perhaps TRBD1 (8 bases). Trimming removed 5 bases at V and 1 base at J, with 12 bases between. Looked up from germline, CDR1 is GTSNPN and CDR2 is SVGIG (reference sequence). The CDR3 loop spans 15 amino acids. CDR3 nucleotide sequence: TGTGCCTGGCACAGGGGGGGTTCTGGGGCCAACGTCCTGACTTTC. It translates to CAWHRGGSGANVLTF. Based on the CDR3 plus reference TRBV30 and TRBJ2-6, the full variable domain is SQTIHQWPATLVQPVGSPLSLECTVEGTSNPNLYWYRQAAGRGLQLLFYSVGIGQISSEVPQNLSASRPQDRQFILSSKKLLLSDSGFYLCAWHRGGSGANVLTFGAGSRLTVL.

The rearrangement links TRBV9 to TRBJ2-1; TRBD2 aligns across 14 bases. J was trimmed by 8 bases and V by 0 bases; bases with no gene match: 4. CDR3 length: 16 amino acids. Germline-derived CDR1 and CDR2 are SGDLS and YYNGEE. The CDR3 DNA reads TGTGCCAGCAGCGTAGGACTAGCGGGGGGGCGCGATGAGCAGTTCTTC. Translated, it gives CASSVGLAGGRDEQFF. The variable domain in full, with the rest retrieved from reference TRBV9 and TRBJ2-1, is DSGVTQTPKHLITATGQRVTLRCSPRSGDLSVYWYQQSLDQGLQFLIQYYNGEERAKGNILERFSAQQFPDLHSELNLSSLELGDSALYFCASSVGLAGGRDEQFFGPGTRLTVL.

This clonotype was seen a few times. This sequence joins TRBV10-3 and TRBJ2-1; D is tentatively TRBD1 or TRBD2 (5 bases each). V was cut by 0 bases and J by 5 bases, with 11 bases left in between. The CDR3 contains 15 residues. The germline gives CDR1 ENHRY, CDR2 SYGVKD. The DNA for the CDR3 is TGTGCCATCAGTGAGTCCCTCCGGGGCGACAATGAGCAGTTCTTC. Amino acids: CAISESLRGDNEQFF.

DNA for the CDR3: TGTGCCAGCAGTTACTCGATGACGCTAGGCAGCTCCTACAATGAGCAGTTCTTC. It specifies CASSYSMTLGSSYNEQFF. The chain combines TRBV6-5 with TRBJ2-1, with no clear D. This CDR3 has 18 amino acids. The germline V and J ends were trimmed by 0 bases and 0 bases, with 15 bases remaining between them. Looked up from germline, CDR1 is MNHEY and CDR2 is SVGAGI.

This clonotype was seen a single time. An end of the junction differs from the germline gene, which may be a read error. V and J are TRBV20-1 and TRBJ2-3, with D uncertain. Per the germline V gene, CDR1 is DFQATT and CDR2 is SNEGSKA (reference sequence). The CDR3 loop spans 15 amino acids. The CDR3 sequence: CSARGFTGNTDTQNF. CDR3 DNA: TGCAGTGCTAGAGGGTTTACGGGTAACACAGATACGCAGAATTTT.

This chain uses TRBV2 with TRBJ2-1; no reliable D call. Trimming stripped 6 bases from V and 0 bases from J, with 9 bases between. CDR3 length: 14 residues. Germline V CDR1 and CDR2: SNHLY, FYNNEI. Here the CDR3 reads CASRARSSYNEQFF. CDR3 nucleotides: TGTGCCAGCAGGGCAAGGAGCTCCTACAATGAGCAGTTCTTC.

The sample holds one count of this clonotype. The chain carries TRBV12-3 or TRBV12-4 and TRBJ2-3; D is undetermined. With 6 bases removed from V and 8 bases from J, the gap between germline ends came to 9 bases. The CDR3 runs 11 residues. The CDR3 here is CASSSSTTQYF. The CDR3 DNA reads as TGTGCCAGCAGCTCATCCACTACGCAGTATTTT.

J is TRBJ2-1 and V is TRBV7-2; D is possibly TRBD1 or TRBD2 (6 bases each). Germline CDR1 reads SGHTA; CDR2 reads FQGNSA. Between the trimmed V and J ends, which lost 5 bases and 9 bases, there was a span of 20 bases. This CDR3 comprises 15 residues. The CDR3 nucleotides are TGTGCCAGCAGCGTGACGGGGGCCCCTAGGGGTGAGCAGTTCTTC. Its translation is CASSVTGAPRGEQFF. Filled out from reference TRBV7-2 and TRBJ2-1, the complete variable domain reads GAGVSQSPSNKVTEKGKDVELRCDPISGHTALYWYRQSLGQGLEFLIYFQGNSAPDKSGLPSDRFSAERTGGSVSTLTIQRTQQEDSAVYLCASSVTGAPRGEQFFGPGTRLTVL.

The chain has TRBV3-1 and TRBJ2-6, with TRBD1 identical over 9 bases. The germline CDR1 and CDR2 sequences are LGHDT and YNNKEL (reference sequence). The CDR3 runs 23 residues. With V trimmed by 4 bases and J by 5 bases, 27 bases remained unmatched. This chain's CDR3 is CASSPKRTKRVGQGLFRANVLTF. The DNA for the CDR3 is TGTGCCAGCAGCCCAAAACGGACGAAGAGGGTAGGACAGGGGTTATTTAGGGCCAACGTCCTGACTTTC.

The chain couples TRBV4-3 to TRBJ2-7; weak D call: TRBD1 (5 bases). V lost 2 bases to trimming and J lost 4 bases, with 9 bases between them. CDR3 length equals 13 residues. In germline, CDR1 is LGHNA, CDR2 YSLEER. This chain's CDR3 is CASSQIQGYEQYF. The CDR3 DNA follows: TGCGCCAGCAGCCAAATCCAGGGATACGAGCAGTACTTC.

V gene TRBV14 combines with J gene TRBJ1-2; D is uncertain. V was cut by 4 bases and J by 6 bases, with 9 bases left in between. The germline gives CDR1 SGHDN, CDR2 FVKESK. The CDR3 runs 12 residues. CDR3 in DNA: TGTGCCAGCAGCCCAGATTGGGATGGCTACACCTTC. This encodes CASSPDWDGYTF.

This clonotype was counted between two and nine times. The V and J genes are TRBV10-3 and TRBJ1-2, with D maybe TRBD1 (5 bases). Trimming took off 8 bases at V and 6 bases at J, with 16 bases between the two ends. Germline V gives CDR1 ENHRY, CDR2 SYGVKD. The CDR3 consists of 13 residues. The CDR3 protein is CAIFREGPDGYTF. The DNA of the CDR3 is TGTGCCATCTTCCGGGAGGGGCCCGATGGCTACACCTTC.

The chain couples TRBV27 to TRBJ1-2, with a possible D match to TRBD1 (5 bases). The germline V gene has CDR1 MNHEY and CDR2 SMNVEV (reference sequence). This CDR3 is 15 amino acids long. Trimming took 5 bases from V and 0 from J, leaving 13 bases between them. CDR3 nucleotides: TGTGCCAGCAGTCTAGCAGGGTGGACTAACTATGGCTACACCTTC. It translates to CASSLAGWTNYGYTF.

The chain carries TRBV3-1 and TRBJ1-4; D gene uncertain. Trimming cost V 4 bases and J 10 bases, with 10 bases left between them. CDR3 length equals 12 residues. Germline CDR1 LGHDT, CDR2 YNNKEL (reference sequence). The DNA for the CDR3 is TGTGCCAGCAGCCGGAGTCCGGTAAAACTGTTTTTT. It is translated as CASSRSPVKLFF.

The V gene is TRBV7-2, the J gene TRBJ2-5; D call uncertain. The J call is uncertain, as TRBJ2-7 better fits the DNA end. This CDR3 is built from 13 residues. CDR1 and CDR2 (germline): SGHTA, FQGNSA. The CDR3 protein is CASSRETVYEQYF. In nucleotides, the CDR3 is TGTGCCAGCAGCCGAGAAACCGTCTACGAGCAGTACTTC.

This chain connects TRBV7-6 to TRBJ1-4; 7 bases line up with TRBD1. Unmatched junction bases numbered 11, after V lost 5 bases and J lost 5 bases. CDR1 and CDR2 from the germline V gene are SGHVS and FNYEAQ. The CDR3 contains 16 residues. This CDR3 reads CASSPHRDRLNEKLFF. The DNA of the CDR3 is TGTGCCAGCAGCCCACATAGGGACAGATTAAATGAAAAACTGTTTTTT.

This clonotype was found a few times. The V gene is TRBV6-5, the J gene TRBJ2-1, with TRBD2 matching 11 bases. This CDR3 comprises 16 residues. The V gene end was trimmed by 0 bases and the J gene end by 6 bases; junction bases not matched to a gene: 4. The germline V gene has CDR1 MNHEY and CDR2 SVGAGI. In DNA form, the CDR3 reads TGTGCCAGCAGTTACTCCCGGCTAGCGGGGGGCAATGAGCAGTTCTTC. Protein sequence: CASSYSRLAGGNEQFF.

Ten or more counts support this clonotype. For the CDR3, the DNA is TGTGCCAGCAGATTCAGCACAGATACGCAGTATTTT. It encodes CASRFSTDTQYF. The chain couples TRBV12-3 or TRBV12-4 to TRBJ2-3; D gene ambiguous. The CDR3 covers 12 residues. V gave up 6 bases and J gave up 0 bases, with 4 bases separating them.

The V call is TRBV14, the J call TRBJ2-3; D might be TRBD1 (6 bases). Germline CDR1 reads SGHDN; CDR2 reads FVKESK. Trimming shortened V by 7 bases and J by 2 bases, and 13 bases separated the two germline ends. CDR3 size: 14 residues. CDR3 sequence: CASTPQGYTDTQYF. CDR3 coding DNA: TGTGCCAGCACCCCACAGGGTTACACAGATACGCAGTATTTT.

This chain joins TRBV6-5 and TRBJ1-1; 12 bases are a match to TRBD1. Germline V gene sequence: CDR1 MNHEY, CDR2 SVGAGI. V shed 9 bases, J shed 6 bases, and the junction held 8 bases outside the gene matches. The CDR3 consists of 14 residues. The CDR3 DNA is TGTGCCAGTGAAGGGACAGGGGGCGAAGCTGAAGCTTTCTTT. This encodes CASEGTGGEAEAFF.

The V gene is TRBV20-1, the J gene TRBJ1-2, with TRBD1 matching over 7 bases. V trimming: 1 base; J trimming: 4 bases; junction bases outside the gene matches: 3. The length of the CDR3 is 13 residues. The V gene's germline CDR1 is DFQATT and CDR2 SNEGSKA (reference sequence). In nucleotides, the CDR3 is TGCAGTGCTAGAGGGGACAGCCTCTATGGCTACACCTTC. Its translation: CSARGDSLYGYTF.